This T cell receptor (beta chain) was sequenced in a study of shared clonotypes between healthy human individuals. For sorted subsets, about 0.2 ug DNA per replicate equaled around 30,000 T cell genomes. The repertoire was sequenced with immunoSEQ multiplex PCR; TCRdb's copy has only in-frame clones and lacks some. Seen here are 800,000 to 1,200,000 clones, about four fifths observed once, and the top ten hold around 0.47%. Sequences were obtained from memory CD4+ T cells from PBMCs. Subset described: CD45RA-negative fraction. This clonotype was obtained from a man aged 18-30 years in good health. Some clones in this sample may be carry-over from other donors' samples.

Here the CDR3 DNA reads TGCAGTGCTAGAGAGCCGCAAGGGCAGTATTTT. It yields the protein CSAREPQGQYF. V usage is TRBV20-1 and J usage is TRBJ2-3; no clear D gene. Trimming removed 0 bases from V and 11 bases from J, with 9 bases in between. Germline CDR1 is DFQATT and CDR2 is SNEGSKA (reference sequence). The CDR3 contains 11 residues.